The 31 T cell receptor beta chains reported below all come from one sample, sequenced in a study of blood T cell repertoires in COVID-19. The table came from immunoSEQ multiplex PCR; TCRdb's copy has only in-frame clones and leaves some out. Here the sample spans some 260,000 clones, roughly 88% being singletons. The sequenced sample was peripheral blood. The receptors come from a woman in her 30s with COVID-19, enrolled during active disease.

This clone has more than one count but fewer than ten. The chain carries TRBV5-1 and TRBJ2-7; 9 positions match TRBD1. With 3 bases clipped from V and 3 bases from J, the junction kept 7 bases outside the gene matches. This CDR3 contains 15 residues. Germline lookup yields CDR1 SGHRS and CDR2 YFSETQ. Written as DNA, the CDR3 is TGCGCCAGCAGCTCGGGACAGGGCAAAAGCTACGAGCAGTACTTC. Its translation is CASSSGQGKSYEQYF.

The rearrangement joins TRBV7-2 to TRBJ1-2; 8 bases are shared with TRBD1. Germline V gene data show CDR1 as SGHTA and CDR2 as FQGNSA. V shed 5 bases and J 5 bases; nucleotides not matched to a gene: 7. This CDR3 has 14 residues. CDR3 loop: CASSPGTGPYGYTF. The CDR3 DNA is TGTGCCAGCAGCCCCGGGACAGGACCGTATGGCTACACCTTC.

This sequence joins TRBV4-3 and TRBJ2-7; no clear D gene. This CDR3 comprises 14 residues. The germline gives CDR1 LGHNA, CDR2 YSLEER. V was pared by 1 base and J by 0 bases, with 7 bases between. This chain's CDR3 is CASSQGRDSYEQYF. For the CDR3, the DNA is TGCGCCAGCAGCCAAGGGAGAGACTCCTACGAGCAGTACTTC.

The chain recombines TRBV14 with TRBJ1-1, with D perhaps matching TRBD1 (6 bases). The CDR3 contains 13 residues. The germline V and J ends were trimmed by 4 bases and 1 base, with 7 bases remaining between them. Germline V gene data show CDR1 as SGHDN and CDR2 as FVKESK. The CDR3: CASSLQGNTEAFF. The CDR3 bases are TGTGCCAGCAGCCTACAGGGGAACACTGAAGCTTTCTTT.

This sequence joins TRBV19 and TRBJ2-1; 8 bases map to TRBD1. V trimming: 6 bases; J trimming: 8 bases; junction bases outside the gene matches: 9. In germline, CDR1 is LNHDA, CDR2 SQIVND (reference sequence). The CDR3 covers 14 residues. CDR3 sequence: CASRRTGSFDEQFF. The CDR3 DNA follows: TGTGCCAGTAGACGGACAGGGTCCTTCGATGAGCAGTTCTTC.

J is TRBJ2-5 and V is TRBV5-1; possible D gene TRBD2, 5 bases. Germline V gene data show CDR1 as SGHRS and CDR2 as YFSETQ. Between the trimmed V and J ends, which lost 2 bases and 0 bases, there was a span of 11 bases. CDR3 length: 15 residues. In DNA form, the CDR3 reads TGCGCCAGCAGCTTCGAGGACTCGTACCAAGAGACCCAGTACTTC. Protein sequence: CASSFEDSYQETQYF.

The chain employs TRBV25-1 and TRBJ1-2; maybe TRBD1 (6 bases). Germline values: CDR1 MGHDK, CDR2 SYGVNS. Trimming shortened V by 0 bases and J by 6 bases, and 11 bases separated the two germline ends. The CDR3 runs to 14 residues. CDR3 protein: CASSEYGQGHGYTF. CDR3 sequence (DNA): TGTGCCAGCAGTGAATATGGGCAGGGGCATGGCTACACCTTC.

The V and J genes are TRBV19 and TRBJ2-1; 14 nucleotides agree with TRBD2. Germline trimming cut 7 bases from V and 0 bases from J; bases unmatched to any gene: 8. Germline values: CDR1 LNHDA, CDR2 SQIVND (reference sequence). The CDR3 totals 18 residues. Here the CDR3 DNA reads TGTGCCAGTACCGCGGGACTAGCGGGGGCCTACTCCTACAATGAGCAGTTCTTC. This encodes CASTAGLAGAYSYNEQFF.

The chain recombines TRBV7-2 with TRBJ2-1; a possible D gene is TRBD2 (6 bases). Germline CDR1 reads SGHTA; CDR2 reads FQGNSA. V shed 2 bases and J shed 4 bases, with 15 bases lying between them. CDR3 length: 16 residues. The CDR3 region is CASSLFVAESYNEQFF. The CDR3 bases are TGTGCCAGCAGCTTATTTGTAGCGGAGTCATACAATGAGCAGTTCTTC.

This clone has a single count. The rearrangement links TRBV12-2 to TRBJ2-1; TRBD2, the D gene given by the table, was not confirmed from the DNA. TRBV12-2 is recorded as a pseudogene. This CDR3 is 18 amino acids long. The CDR3 sequence: CASRLEQCSGRCNNEQFF. The CDR3 DNA sequence: TGTGCAAGTCGCTTAGAACAATGTAGCGGGAGGTGCAACAATGAGCAGTTCTTC.

On this clone itself: Sequence at one end of the junction differs from germline and may be a read error. V gene TRBV5-6 combines with J gene TRBJ1-6; 7 nucleotides agree with TRBD1. The CDR3 is 16 amino acids. Germline CDR1 and CDR2: SGHDT and YYEEEE. The CDR3 coding sequence is TGTGCCAGCAGCTTCACCGGGACAGCGACCTATTCAGCCCTCCACTTT. Translating it yields CASSFTGTATYSALHF.

Details on this clone: The sample has other DNA sequences that encode this CDR3 too. The rearrangement joins TRBV18 to TRBJ1-1; D is unclear. Germline V gives CDR1 KGHSH, CDR2 LQKENI. Between the trimmed V and J ends, which lost 3 bases and 3 bases, there was a span of 8 bases. This CDR3 region has 13 residues. As DNA, the CDR3 is TGTGCCAGCTCACCGGCGGGAGACACTGAAGCTTTCTTT. Translating gives CASSPAGDTEAFF.

This clone was found a few times. The chain carries TRBV5-4 and TRBJ2-5; maybe TRBD2 (6 bases). V was shortened by 1 base and J by 5 bases, with 9 bases between the two germline ends. The CDR3 contains 13 residues. Germline CDR1 reads SGHNT; CDR2 reads YYREEE (reference sequence). CDR3 residues: CASSLSGVETQYF. CDR3 sequence (DNA): TGTGCCAGCAGCTTGTCGGGGGTGGAGACCCAGTACTTC.

V usage is TRBV7-9 and J usage is TRBJ2-5, with 11 bases lining up with TRBD1. The CDR3 runs 15 residues. V trimming: 5 bases; J trimming: 4 bases; junction bases outside the gene matches: 6. Germline V gene lookup returns CDR1 SEHNR and CDR2 FQNEAQ (reference sequence). For the CDR3, the DNA is TGTGCCAGCAGCCGGGACAGGGGGAAAGGAGAGACCCAGTACTTC. Protein sequence: CASSRDRGKGETQYF. The whole variable domain, remainder taken from reference TRBV7-9 and TRBJ2-5, is DTGVSQNPRHKITKRGQNVTFRCDPISEHNRLYWYRQTLGQGPEFLTYFQNEAQLEKSRLLSDRFSAERPKGSFSTLEIQRTEQGDSAMYLCASSRDRGKGETQYFGPGTRLLVL.

The rearrangement links TRBV21-1 to TRBJ2-1; the tabulated D call, TRBD2, remains unverified against the DNA. TRBV21-1 is recorded as a pseudogene. This CDR3 comprises 18 residues. CDR3 DNA: TGTGCCAGCAGCGAAATGGGGGTCGTGGCGGGAGGGCCGAATGAGCAGTTCTTC. This sequence encodes CASSEMGVVAGGPNEQFF.

The V gene is TRBV19, the J gene TRBJ1-1; D may be TRBD1 (6 bases). Germline V CDR1 and CDR2: LNHDA, SQIVND (reference sequence). V was cut by 1 base and J by 12 bases, with 9 bases left in between. The CDR3 contains 11 residues. CDR3 amino acids: CASSIAQGSFF. The CDR3 DNA follows: TGTGCCAGTAGTATAGCCCAGGGGTCTTTCTTT.

In this sample, this clone turned up once. The V and J genes are TRBV29-1 and TRBJ2-5; no firm D call. The CDR3 has 13 amino acids. The ends were cut back, 3 bases at V and 5 bases at J, with 13 bases in the middle. Germline V gene data show CDR1 as SQVTM and CDR2 as ANQGSEA. CDR3 in DNA: TGCAGCGTTGACCTTGGTAGCTTGGAGACCCAGTACTTC. This encodes CSVDLGSLETQYF.

The V and J genes are TRBV27 and TRBJ2-1, with a tentative D call TRBD2 (6 bases). This CDR3 region has 16 residues. Trimming took off 6 bases at V and 1 base at J, with 16 bases between the two ends. Germline values: CDR1 MNHEY, CDR2 SMNVEV (reference sequence). This CDR3 reads CASSNSGTPSYNEQFF. The CDR3 coding sequence is TGTGCCAGCAGCAATTCCGGGACTCCTTCCTACAATGAGCAGTTCTTC.

The V call is TRBV11-2, the J call TRBJ1-4; D gene unclear. The germline CDR1 and CDR2 sequences are SGHAT and FQNNGV. Trimming shortened V by 5 bases and J by 7 bases, and 17 bases separated the two germline ends. This CDR3 region has 15 residues. The CDR3 region is CASSPGGRTSEKLFF. CDR3 nucleotide sequence: TGTGCCAGCAGCCCAGGAGGGCGGACGAGTGAAAAACTGTTTTTT.

The chain uses TRBV7-6 and TRBJ2-7, with TRBD1 matching 7 bases. CDR1 and CDR2 (germline): SGHVS, FNYEAQ. Trimming took 5 bases from V and 7 from J; bases not matched to a gene: 17. The CDR3 consists of 16 residues. CDR3 region: CASSLSTGPLGREQYF. DNA of the CDR3: TGTGCCAGCAGCCTCTCGACAGGGCCCCTAGGAAGAGAGCAGTACTTC.

The rearrangement uses TRBV15 and TRBJ1-4, with D unclear. CDR1 LNHNV and CDR2 YYDKDF come from the germline V gene (reference sequence). The CDR3 runs 15 residues. The V and J ends lost 3 bases and 7 bases respectively, with 15 bases between them. The CDR3 loop is CATSSISGGGEKLFF. CDR3 bases: TGTGCCACCAGCAGTATTTCAGGAGGAGGTGAAAAACTGTTTTTT. The whole variable domain, filled in from reference TRBV15 and TRBJ1-4, reads DAMVIQNPRYQVTQFGKPVTLSCSQTLNHNVMYWYQQKSSQAPKLLFHYYDKDFNNEADTPDNFQSRRPNTSFCFLDIRSPGLGDTAMYLCATSSISGGGEKLFFGSGTQLSVL.

The chain combines TRBV5-8 with TRBJ1-6; TRBD1 matches 10 bases. Germline lookup yields CDR1 SGHTS and CDR2 YDEGEE. V dropped 2 bases and J dropped 7; count of bases not matched to a gene: 6. The CDR3 runs to 16 residues. The CDR3 DNA reads as TGTGCCAGCAGCTTCGGGACAGGGGCATGGAATTCACCCCTCCACTTT. This codes for CASSFGTGAWNSPLHF.

The table lists this clone with a few counts. This chain joins TRBV6-5 and TRBJ2-4; D is perhaps TRBD1 (6 bases). CDR3 length: 14 amino acids. Trimming stripped 7 bases from V and 3 bases from J, with 13 bases between. Germline V gene data show CDR1 as MNHEY and CDR2 as SVGAGI. The CDR3 DNA is TGTGCCAGCACCGACAGGACGTACAAAAACATTCAGTACTTC. Translated, it gives CASTDRTYKNIQYF.

The V gene is TRBV4-1, the J gene TRBJ1-2; TRBD1 is a possible D gene (5 bases). The CDR3 consists of 13 residues. Deletions cut 2 bases from V and 4 bases from J, with 8 bases between. Germline lookup yields CDR1 MGHRA and CDR2 YSYEKL. Written as DNA, the CDR3 is TGCGCCAGCAGCCAACCAGGGTCCTATGGCTACACCTTC. Translating gives CASSQPGSYGYTF.

V and J are TRBV13 and TRBJ2-1; 13 bases align to TRBD2. V lost 4 bases and J lost 2; bases outside the gene matches: 8. Germline V gives CDR1 PRHDT, CDR2 FYEKMQ (reference sequence). The CDR3 extends over 18 amino acids. CDR3 protein: CASSSRTSGSSPYNEQFF. The CDR3 DNA follows: TGTGCCAGCAGCTCCCGGACTAGCGGGAGTAGCCCCTACAATGAGCAGTTCTTC.

V usage is TRBV3-1 (or the pseudogene TRBV3-2) and J usage is TRBJ1-6, with 9 positions matching TRBD1. The CDR3 consists of 14 residues. Germline trimming cut 5 bases from V and 8 bases from J; bases unmatched to any gene: 4. Per germline, CDR1 LGHDT and CDR2 YNNKEL (reference sequence). CDR3 sequence (DNA): TGTGCCAGCAGCGGACGGGACAGGGATTCACCCCTCCACTTT. As protein: CASSGRDRDSPLHF.

This clone has only one observation. The chain links TRBV19 to TRBJ2-3; D unresolved. The CDR3 is 12 amino acids. V was shortened by 5 bases and J by 3 bases, with 6 bases between the two germline ends. CDR1 is LNHDA and CDR2 is SQIVND in the germline V gene (reference sequence). CDR3 coding DNA: TGTGCCAGTAGTCCAGATACAGATACGCAGTATTTT. It specifies CASSPDTDTQYF.

In this sample, this clone turned up a few times. The DNA of the CDR3 is TGTGCCCGGGTACAGGAAAACACTGAAGCTTTCTTT. As protein: CARVQENTEAFF. This sequence joins TRBV30 and TRBJ1-1; D is perhaps TRBD1 (5 bases). Germline CDR1 is GTSNPN and CDR2 is SVGIG (reference sequence). CDR3 size: 12 residues. V was cut by 8 bases and J by 2 bases, with 12 bases left in between.

J is TRBJ2-3 and V is TRBV9; TRBD2 aligns across 8 bases. The CDR3 totals 15 residues. Germline loops: CDR1 SGDLS, CDR2 YYNGEE. Unmatched junction bases numbered 4, after V lost 3 bases and J lost 1 base. The CDR3, as DNA: TGTGCCAGCAGCGCTCCAGCGGGGGGCACAGATACGCAGTATTTT. This gives the protein CASSAPAGGTDTQYF.

This sequence joins TRBV5-1 and TRBJ1-2; 7 positions match TRBD1. The CDR3 contains 14 residues. Germline V gene data show CDR1 as SGHRS and CDR2 as YFSETQ. J was trimmed by 6 bases and V by 5 bases; bases with no gene match: 10. The CDR3 region has the DNA TGCGCCAGCAGTGTAAACAGGGGAGACAATGGCTACACCTTC. Its protein is CASSVNRGDNGYTF.

The chain combines TRBV5-6 with TRBJ2-7, with 8 nucleotides matching TRBD2. The CDR3 is made up of 15 amino acids. V shed 4 bases and J 4 bases; nucleotides not matched to a gene: 10. The germline CDR1 and CDR2 sequences are SGHDT and YYEEEE. In nucleotides, the CDR3 is TGTGCCAGCAGCCGGGCGGCAGCGGGGGTTTACGAGCAGTACGTC. Residues: CASSRAAAGVYEQYV.